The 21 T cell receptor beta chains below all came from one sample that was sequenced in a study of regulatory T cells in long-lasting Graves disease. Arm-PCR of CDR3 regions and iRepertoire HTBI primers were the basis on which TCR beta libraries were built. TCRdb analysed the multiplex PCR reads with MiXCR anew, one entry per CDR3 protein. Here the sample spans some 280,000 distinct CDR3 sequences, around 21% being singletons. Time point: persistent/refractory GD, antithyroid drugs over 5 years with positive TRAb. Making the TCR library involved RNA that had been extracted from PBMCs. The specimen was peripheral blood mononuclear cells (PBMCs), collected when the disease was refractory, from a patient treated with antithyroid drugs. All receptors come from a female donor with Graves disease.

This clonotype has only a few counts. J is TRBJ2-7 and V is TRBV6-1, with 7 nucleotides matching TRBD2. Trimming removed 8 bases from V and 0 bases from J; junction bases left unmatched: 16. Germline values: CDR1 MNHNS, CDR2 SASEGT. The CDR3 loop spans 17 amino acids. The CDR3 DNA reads TGTGCCAGCCTAGGGCGGGCTTGGGGAGGGAGCTCCTACGAGCAGTACTTC. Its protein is CASLGRAWGGSSYEQYF.

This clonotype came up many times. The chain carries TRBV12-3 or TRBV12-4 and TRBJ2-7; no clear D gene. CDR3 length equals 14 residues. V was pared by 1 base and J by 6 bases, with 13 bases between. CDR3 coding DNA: TGTGCCAGCAGTTTAGGTCACTTTATGAGCGAGCAGTACTTC. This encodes CASSLGHFMSEQYF.

CDR3: CASSPTGGGLGNTEAFF. The CDR3 coding sequence is TGTGCCAGCAGTCCGACCGGGGGGGGGTTAGGGAACACTGAAGCTTTCTTT. The chain employs TRBV28 and TRBJ1-1; D possibly corresponds to TRBD1 (5 bases). V dropped 5 bases and J dropped 1 base, with 20 bases sitting between them. The CDR3 totals 17 residues. Looked up from germline, CDR1 is MDHEN and CDR2 is SYDVKM.

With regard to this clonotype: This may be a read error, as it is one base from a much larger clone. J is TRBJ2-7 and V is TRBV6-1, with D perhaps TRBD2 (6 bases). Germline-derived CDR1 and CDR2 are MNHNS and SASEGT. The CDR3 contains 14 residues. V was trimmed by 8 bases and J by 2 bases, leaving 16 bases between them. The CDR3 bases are TGTGCCAGCGTCCAGGTGGGGGGTACCTACGAGCAGTACTTC. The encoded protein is CASVQVGGTYEQYF.

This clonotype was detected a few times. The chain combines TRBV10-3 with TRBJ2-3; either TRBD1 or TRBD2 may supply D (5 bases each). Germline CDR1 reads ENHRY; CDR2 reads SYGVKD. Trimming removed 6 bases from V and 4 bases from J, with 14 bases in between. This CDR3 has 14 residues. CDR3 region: CAIRAQGVADTQYF. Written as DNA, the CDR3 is TGTGCCATCAGGGCCCAGGGAGTCGCAGATACGCAGTATTTT.

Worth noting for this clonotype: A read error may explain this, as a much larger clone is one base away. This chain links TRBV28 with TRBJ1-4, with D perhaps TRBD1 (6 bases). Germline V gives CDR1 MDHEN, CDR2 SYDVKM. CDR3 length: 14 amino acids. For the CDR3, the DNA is TGTGCCGGCAGTTTAAGCAGGGGAGATGAAAAACTGTTTTTT. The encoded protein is CAGSLSRGDEKLFF.

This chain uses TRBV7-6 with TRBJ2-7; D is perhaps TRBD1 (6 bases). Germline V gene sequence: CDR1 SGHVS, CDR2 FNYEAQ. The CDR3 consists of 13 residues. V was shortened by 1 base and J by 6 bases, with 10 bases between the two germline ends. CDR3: CASSLGGPGEQYF. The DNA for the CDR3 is TGTGCCAGCAGCTTAGGGGGGCCGGGCGAGCAGTACTTC.

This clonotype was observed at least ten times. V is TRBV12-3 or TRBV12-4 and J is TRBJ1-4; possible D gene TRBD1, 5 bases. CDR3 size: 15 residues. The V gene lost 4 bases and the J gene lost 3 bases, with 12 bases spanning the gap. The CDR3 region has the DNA TGTGCCAGCAGTTCACTGGGGGGAGCTAATGAAAAACTGTTTTTT. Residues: CASSSLGGANEKLFF.

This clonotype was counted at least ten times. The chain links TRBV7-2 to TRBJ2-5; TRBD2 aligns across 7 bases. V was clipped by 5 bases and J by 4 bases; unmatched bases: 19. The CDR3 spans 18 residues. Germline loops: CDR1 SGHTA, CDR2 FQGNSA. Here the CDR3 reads CASSRQWASGFQGETQYF. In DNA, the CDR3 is TGTGCCAGCAGCCGCCAGTGGGCTAGCGGTTTTCAGGGAGAGACCCAGTACTTC.

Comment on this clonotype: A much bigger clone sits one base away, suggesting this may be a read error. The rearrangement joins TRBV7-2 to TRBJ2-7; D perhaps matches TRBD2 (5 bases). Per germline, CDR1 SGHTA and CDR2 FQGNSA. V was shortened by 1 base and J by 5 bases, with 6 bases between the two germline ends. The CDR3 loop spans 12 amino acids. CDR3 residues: CASSLDGNEQYF. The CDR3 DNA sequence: TGTGCCAGCAGCTTAGACGGGAACGAGCAGTACTTC.

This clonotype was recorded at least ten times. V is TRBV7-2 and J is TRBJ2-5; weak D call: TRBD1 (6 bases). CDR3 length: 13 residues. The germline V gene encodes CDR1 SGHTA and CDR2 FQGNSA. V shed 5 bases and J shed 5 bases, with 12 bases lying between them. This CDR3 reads CASSQGWRETQYF. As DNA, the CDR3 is TGTGCCAGCAGCCAGGGGTGGAGGGAGACCCAGTACTTC.

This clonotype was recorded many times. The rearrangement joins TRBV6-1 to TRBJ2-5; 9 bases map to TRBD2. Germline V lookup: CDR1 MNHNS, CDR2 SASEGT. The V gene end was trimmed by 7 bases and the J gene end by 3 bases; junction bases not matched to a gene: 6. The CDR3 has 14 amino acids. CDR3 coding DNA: TGTGCCAGCAATGCGGGAGGGCCGGAAGAGACCCAGTACTTC. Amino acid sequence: CASNAGGPEETQYF.

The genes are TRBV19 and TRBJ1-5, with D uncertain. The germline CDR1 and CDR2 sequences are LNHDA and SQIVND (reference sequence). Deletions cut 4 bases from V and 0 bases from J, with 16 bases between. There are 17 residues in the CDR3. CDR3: CASSRGLGGFSNQPQHF. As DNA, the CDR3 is TGTGCCAGTAGTAGAGGACTAGGCGGCTTTAGCAATCAGCCCCAGCATTTT.

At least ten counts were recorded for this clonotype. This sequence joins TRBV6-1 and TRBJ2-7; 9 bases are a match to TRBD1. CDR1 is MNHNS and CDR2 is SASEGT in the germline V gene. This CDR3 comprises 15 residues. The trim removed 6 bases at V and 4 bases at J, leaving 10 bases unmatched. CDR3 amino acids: CASRPWTGVNYEQYF. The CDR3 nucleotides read TGTGCCAGCAGACCCTGGACAGGGGTTAATTACGAGCAGTACTTC.

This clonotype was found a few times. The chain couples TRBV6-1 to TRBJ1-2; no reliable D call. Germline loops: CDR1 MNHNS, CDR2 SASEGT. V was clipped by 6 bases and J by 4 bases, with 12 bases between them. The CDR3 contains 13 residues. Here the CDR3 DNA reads TGTGCCAGCAGCGCTCGCTGGGGCTATGGCTACACCTTC. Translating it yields CASSARWGYGYTF.

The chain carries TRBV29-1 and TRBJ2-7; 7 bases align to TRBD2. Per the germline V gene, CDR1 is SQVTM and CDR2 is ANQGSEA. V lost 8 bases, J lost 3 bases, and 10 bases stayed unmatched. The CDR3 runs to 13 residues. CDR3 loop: CSFSGTGRYEQYF. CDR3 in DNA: TGCAGCTTCAGCGGGACTGGTCGCTACGAGCAGTACTTC.

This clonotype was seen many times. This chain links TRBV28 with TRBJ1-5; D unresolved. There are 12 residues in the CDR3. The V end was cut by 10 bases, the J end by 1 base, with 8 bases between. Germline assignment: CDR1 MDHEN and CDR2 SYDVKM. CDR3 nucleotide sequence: TGTGCCACCCGTAGGAGCAATCAGCCCCAGCATTTT. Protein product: CATRRSNQPQHF.

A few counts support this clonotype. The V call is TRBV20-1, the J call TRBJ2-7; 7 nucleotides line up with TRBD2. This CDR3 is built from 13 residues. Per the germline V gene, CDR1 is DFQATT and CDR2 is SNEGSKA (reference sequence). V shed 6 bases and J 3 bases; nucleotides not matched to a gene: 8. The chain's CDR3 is CSAPGLQNYEQYF. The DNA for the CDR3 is TGCAGTGCACCGGGACTACAGAACTACGAGCAGTACTTC.

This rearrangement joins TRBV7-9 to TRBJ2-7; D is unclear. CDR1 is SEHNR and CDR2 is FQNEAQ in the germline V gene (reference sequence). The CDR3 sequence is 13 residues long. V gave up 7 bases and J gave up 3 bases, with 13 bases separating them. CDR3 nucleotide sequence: TGTGCCAGCATCGGACCCCCCGGCTACGAGCAGTACTTC. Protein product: CASIGPPGYEQYF.

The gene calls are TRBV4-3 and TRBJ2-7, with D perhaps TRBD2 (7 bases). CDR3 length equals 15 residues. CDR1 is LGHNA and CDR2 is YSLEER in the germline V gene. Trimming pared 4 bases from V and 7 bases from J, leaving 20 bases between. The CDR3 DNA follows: TGCGCCAGCAGCCGCGCACAGGGAGGGCTAGGGGAGCAGTACTTC. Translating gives CASSRAQGGLGEQYF.

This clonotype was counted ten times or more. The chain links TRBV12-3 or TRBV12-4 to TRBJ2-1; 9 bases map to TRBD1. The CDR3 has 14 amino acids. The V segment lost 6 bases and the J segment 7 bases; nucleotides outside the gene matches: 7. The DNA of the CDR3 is TGTGCCAGCAGAAGGGGGACAGGGTCAAATGAGCAGTTCTTC. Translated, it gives CASRRGTGSNEQFF.